The rows below give T cell receptor beta chains drawn from one sample of a study of tumor-infiltrating lymphocytes in localized non-small cell lung cancer. Some clones are missing from TCRdb's copy, which holds only in-frame ones; the method was immunoSEQ multiplex PCR. The data show 2,800 or so clones, just over 70% seen once. The sequencing sample was made of uninvolved lung tissue not adjacent to the tumor. The receptors come from a human donor with non-small cell lung cancer. The CDR3 runs from the conserved cysteine through the conserved F or W. D genes are given only for firm matches. The size of a clone is reported for some rows only, either as once, few or many, or as a class for expanded clones.

TGCAGCGAAAAGACAGGATTGGGGGGCTACACCTTC	CSEKTGLGGYTF	TRBJ1-2	TRBV29-1	-	-
TGTGCCAGCAGTTTATGGGCAGGGAACACTGAAGCTTTCTTT	CASSLWAGNTEAFF	TRBJ1-1	TRBV28	-	-
TGTGCCAGTAGGTCGGGACAAGGGAGCGCTGAAGCTTTCTTT	CASRSGQGSAEAFF	TRBJ1-1	TRBV19	few	-
TGTGCCAGCACCTATTCAGGGGGCGCGAACACTGAAGCTTTCTTT	CASTYSGGANTEAFF	TRBJ1-1	TRBV14	few	TRBD1
TGTGCCAGCAGCTTGGTTGCAGCGTCCTACGAGCAGTACTTC	CASSLVAASYEQYF	TRBJ2-7	TRBV5-6	-	-
TGTGCCAGCAGCTTCATGACAGGGGGCGCTTCTACTTATGGCTACACCTTC	CASSFMTGGASTYGYTF	TRBJ1-2	TRBV7-2	-	TRBD1
TGTGCCAGCAGCGCATCAGGGGGCGCCGGCACTGAAGCTTTCTTT	CASSASGGAGTEAFF	TRBJ1-1	TRBV9	-	TRBD1
TGTGCCAGCAGTTTTAAGACTAGCGGCCTCTCCTACAATGAGCAGTTCTTC	CASSFKTSGLSYNEQFF	TRBJ2-1	TRBV7-9	-	TRBD2
TGCGCCAGCAGCTGGACAGGGAGCGAGGATGGCTACACCTTC	CASSWTGSEDGYTF	TRBJ1-2	TRBV5-1	few	TRBD1
TGTGCCAGTAGTCAACCACGCTCTGGAAACACCATATATTTT	CASSQPRSGNTIYF	TRBJ1-3	TRBV19	-	-
TGTGCCAGCAATCCCAGGGGCGCGGTGGAGACCCAGTACTTC	CASNPRGAVETQYF	TRBJ2-5	TRBV11-3	large	-
TGCGCCAGCAGCCAAGAACAGGGGGCATACACAGATACGCAGTATTTT	CASSQEQGAYTDTQYF	TRBJ2-3	TRBV4-3	-	TRBD1
TGCGCCAGCCGCTTCGGGACAGGACTTGAAAAACTGTTTTTT	CASRFGTGLEKLFF	TRBJ1-4	TRBV5-1	-	TRBD1
TGTGCCATCAGAGATAGCAATCAGCCCCAGCATTTT	CAIRDSNQPQHF	TRBJ1-5	TRBV10-3	few	-
TGTGCCAGCAGCTTAGTCAGAGATACGCAGTATTTT	CASSLVRDTQYF	TRBJ2-3	TRBV7-2	-	-
TGTGCCAGTAGTATAGCGCACACCGGGGAGCTGTTTTTT	CASSIAHTGELFF	TRBJ2-2	TRBV19	-	-
TGTGCCAGCACGGGCCTCGGACTAGCACCCAGCACAGATACGCAGTATTTT	CASTGLGLAPSTDTQYF	TRBJ2-3	TRBV27	-	TRBD2
TGTGCCAGCAGCCCTTCGGGGGGAAGCAACACTGAAGCTTTCTTT	CASSPSGGSNTEAFF	TRBJ1-1	TRBV14	few	-
TGTGCCAGTACAGGTAGCGGGAGGGTGAAGCAAGAGACCCAGTACTTC	CASTGSGRVKQETQYF	TRBJ2-5	TRBV11-2	-	TRBD2
TGTGCCAGCAGTCCGGCTAGCGGGAGGAGAGATACGCAGTATTTT	CASSPASGRRDTQYF	TRBJ2-3	TRBV25-1	-	TRBD2
TGTGCCAGCAGCTTGGTGGCGGGGGCTGGCAATCAGCCCCAGCATTTT	CASSLVAGAGNQPQHF	TRBJ1-5	TRBV5-5	-	-
TGTGCCACCTCCCCTAGGAGGGAGACCCAGTACTTC	CATSPRRETQYF	TRBJ2-5	TRBV5-8	-	-
TGTGCCAGCAGTAAGGGACTAGTATATGAGCAGTTCTTC	CASSKGLVYEQFF	TRBJ2-1	TRBV6-5	-	TRBD2
TGTGCCAGCAGTATGCACAGGGTAAGTGGCAATCAGCCCCAGCATTTT	CASSMHRVSGNQPQHF	TRBJ1-5	TRBV28	-	-
TGTGCCAGTAGTAACCGGGACAGGGCTGGTGAGCAGTTCTTC	CASSNRDRAGEQFF	TRBJ2-1	TRBV19	-	TRBD1
TGTGCCAGCAGCCCCCCGAGCGGTCTCCTGTTTTTT	CASSPPSGLLFF	TRBJ1-4	TRBV7-2	few	-
TGTGCCAGTACCCCGGACAGGAGCTCCTACAATGAGCAGTTCTTC	CASTPDRSSYNEQFF	TRBJ2-1	TRBV19	once	TRBD1
TGTGCCAGCAGCTTAGTGTATGGACCGAACACTGAAGCTTTCTTT	CASSLVYGPNTEAFF	TRBJ1-1	TRBV7-2	-	-
TGTGCCAGCGCAGGGGCCCTCGCGCAGCCCCAGCATTTT	CASAGALAQPQHF	TRBJ1-5	TRBV6-1	-	-
TGTGCCAGCAGTGAAGGTCGGGGCCGGGTCAGGGCTGAAGCTTTCTTT	CASSEGRGRVRAEAFF	TRBJ1-1	TRBV2	-	-
TGTGCCACCAGCAGAGACCAGGTGGCCGGGGAGCTGTTTTTT	CATSRDQVAGELFF	TRBJ2-2	TRBV15	-	-
TGTGCCAGCAGCTTGCTACCTGGGGGGAACACTGAAGCTTTCTTT	CASSLLPGGNTEAFF	TRBJ1-1	TRBV11-2	-	-
TGTGCCAGCAGGATTTGGGGGGCCTCCTACAATGAGCAGTTCTTC	CASRIWGASYNEQFF	TRBJ2-1	TRBV27	few	-
TGTGCCATCAGTGAGTCGAGGAGCGGGGCCCAGTACAATGAGCAGTTCTTC	CAISESRSGAQYNEQFF	TRBJ2-1	TRBV10-3	-	TRBD2
TGTGCCAGCAGCTTGGAGGGACGGGATCAGCCCCAGCATTTT	CASSLEGRDQPQHF	TRBJ1-5	TRBV5-6	-	-
TGTGCCAGCAGCAAAAGATTCGGGGGAGCCGGGGAGCTGTTTTTT	CASSKRFGGAGELFF	TRBJ2-2	TRBV14	-	-
TGTGCCAGCAGCTTGGGGACCCTGGGAGAGACCCAGTACTTC	CASSLGTLGETQYF	TRBJ2-5	TRBV5-4	few	-
TGTGCCAGCAGTCCTCGGACGGAAGAAGCTTTCTTT	CASSPRTEEAFF	TRBJ1-1	TRBV2	-	-
TGTGCCAGCAGCGCGGGTAGCACAGATACGCAGTATTTT	CASSAGSTDTQYF	TRBJ2-3	TRBV9	-	-
TGTGCCAGCTCGCTGGAAGGCGGGACATTGGGAAAACTGTTTTTT	CASSLEGGTLGKLFF	TRBJ1-4	TRBV18	-	-
TGTGCCTCCTCAAATGCCCCGGGTGAGACCCAGTACTTC	CASSNAPGETQYF	TRBJ2-5	TRBV10-3	few	-
TGTGCCAGCAGCTTAGACACAGCGGGGAGCACAGATACGCAGTATTTT	CASSLDTAGSTDTQYF	TRBJ2-3	TRBV11-3	-	TRBD2
TGTGCCATCAGTGAGTCGATAGCAGGGGGCAATTCACCCCTCCACTTT	CAISESIAGGNSPLHF	TRBJ1-6	TRBV10-3	-	TRBD1
TGTGCCAGCAGCTTAGGCGCGGGAGTAGAGCAGTTCTTC	CASSLGAGVEQFF	TRBJ2-1	TRBV7-3	-	TRBD2
TGTGCCAGCAGCTCGCTTCTGGGGAACTACAATGAGCAGTTCTTC	CASSSLLGNYNEQFF	TRBJ2-1	TRBV14	-	-
TGTGCCAGCAGCCAGGTGCTAGCGGGGGTGGATGAGCAGTTCTTC	CASSQVLAGVDEQFF	TRBJ2-1	TRBV7-9	-	TRBD2
TGCGCCAGCCACGAAATCACAGGGACGAACACTGAAGCTTTCTTT	CASHEITGTNTEAFF	TRBJ1-1	TRBV5-1	-	-
TGTGCCAGCAGCTTACAGCGGAGCCAATACAATGAGCAGTTCTTC	CASSLQRSQYNEQFF	TRBJ2-1	TRBV7-9	-	-
TGCGCCAGCAGCGGGGGGGGGCGCGAAGAGACCCAGTACTTC	CASSGGGREETQYF	TRBJ2-5	TRBV5-1	-	-
TGTGCCAGCAGCAAAGGCACCCTGGGTGACACTGAAGCTTTCTTT	CASSKGTLGDTEAFF	TRBJ1-1	TRBV9	few	-
TGTGCCAGCAGCTTCCTAGCGGGAGCAGGTTTCAATGAGCAGTTCTTC	CASSFLAGAGFNEQFF	TRBJ2-1	TRBV7-2	-	TRBD2
TGTGCCAGCAGCCCAATGGCCGGGACTAGCGACTCTTTCCAAGAGACCCAGTACTTC	CASSPMAGTSDSFQETQYF	TRBJ2-5	TRBV9	-	TRBD2
TGCAGTGGGTTTGCCAAAAACATTCAGTACTTC	CSGFAKNIQYF	TRBJ2-4	TRBV20-1	-	-
TGTGCCAGCAGCCTACTGGGGGGGCAGTACTACGAGCAGTACTTC	CASSLLGGQYYEQYF	TRBJ2-7	TRBV7-3	-	-
TGTGCCAGCAGCCTAACTAGTATGGGTGAGCAGTTCTTC	CASSLTSMGEQFF	TRBJ2-1	TRBV7-9	-	-
TGTGCCATCACTAGCGGGTACAATGAGCAGTTCTTC	CAITSGYNEQFF	TRBJ2-1	TRBV10-3	-	TRBD2